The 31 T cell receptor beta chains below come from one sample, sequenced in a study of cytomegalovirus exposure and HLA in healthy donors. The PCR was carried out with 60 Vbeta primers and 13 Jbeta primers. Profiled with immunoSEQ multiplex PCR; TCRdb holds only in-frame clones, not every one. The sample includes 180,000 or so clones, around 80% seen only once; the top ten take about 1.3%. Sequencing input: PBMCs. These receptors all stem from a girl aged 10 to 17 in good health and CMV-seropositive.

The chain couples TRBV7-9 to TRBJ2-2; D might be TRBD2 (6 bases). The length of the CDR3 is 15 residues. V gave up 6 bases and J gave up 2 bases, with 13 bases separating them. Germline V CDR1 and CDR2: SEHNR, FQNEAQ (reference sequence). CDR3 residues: CASRLGGPNTGELFF. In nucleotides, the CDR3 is TGTGCCAGCAGGCTCGGAGGGCCTAACACCGGGGAGCTGTTTTTT. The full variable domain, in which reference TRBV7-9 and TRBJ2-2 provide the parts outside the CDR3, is DTGVSQNPRHKITKRGQNVTFRCDPISEHNRLYWYRQTLGQGPEFLTYFQNEAQLEKSRLLSDRFSAERPKGSFSTLEIQRTEQGDSAMYLCASRLGGPNTGELFFGEGSRLTVL.

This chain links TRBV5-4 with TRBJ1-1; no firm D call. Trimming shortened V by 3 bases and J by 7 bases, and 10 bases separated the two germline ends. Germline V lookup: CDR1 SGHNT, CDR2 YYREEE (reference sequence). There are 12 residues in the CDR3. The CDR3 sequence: CASSSPLSEAFF. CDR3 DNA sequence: TGTGCCAGCAGCTCCCCCCTGAGTGAAGCTTTCTTT.

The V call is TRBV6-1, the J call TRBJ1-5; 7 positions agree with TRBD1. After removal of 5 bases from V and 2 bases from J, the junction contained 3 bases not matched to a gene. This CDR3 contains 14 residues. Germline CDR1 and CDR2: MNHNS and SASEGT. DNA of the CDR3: TGTGCCAGCAGTTTTACAGGGGGCAATCAGCCCCAGCATTTT. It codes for CASSFTGGNQPQHF.

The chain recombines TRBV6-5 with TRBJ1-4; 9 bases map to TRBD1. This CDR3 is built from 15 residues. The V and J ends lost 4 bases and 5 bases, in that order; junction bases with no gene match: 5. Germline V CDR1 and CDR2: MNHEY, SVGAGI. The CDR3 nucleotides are TGTGCCAGCAGTTCCCTCGGGACAGGGAATGAAAAACTGTTTTTT. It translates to CASSSLGTGNEKLFF.

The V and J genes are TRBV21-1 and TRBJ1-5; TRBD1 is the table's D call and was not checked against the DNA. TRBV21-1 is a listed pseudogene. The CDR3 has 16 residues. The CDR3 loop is CASSKKDRGSSQPQHF. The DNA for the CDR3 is TGTGCCAGCAGCAAAAAAGACAGGGGCTCAAGTCAGCCCCAGCATTTT.

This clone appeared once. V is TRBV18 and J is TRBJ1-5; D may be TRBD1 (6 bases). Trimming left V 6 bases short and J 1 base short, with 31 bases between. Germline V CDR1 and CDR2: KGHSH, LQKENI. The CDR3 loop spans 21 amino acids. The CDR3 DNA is TGTGCCAGCTCTCCTACAGCCCAAATCCTCGGGAAGCAGGGGAGCAATCAGCCCCAGCATTTT. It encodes CASSPTAQILGKQGSNQPQHF. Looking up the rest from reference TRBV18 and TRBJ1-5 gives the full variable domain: NAGVMQNPRHLVRRRGQEARLRCSPMKGHSHVYWYRQLPEEGLKFMVYLQKENIIDESGMPKERFSAEFPKEGPSILRIQQVVRGDSAAYFCASSPTAQILGKQGSNQPQHFGDGTRLSIL.

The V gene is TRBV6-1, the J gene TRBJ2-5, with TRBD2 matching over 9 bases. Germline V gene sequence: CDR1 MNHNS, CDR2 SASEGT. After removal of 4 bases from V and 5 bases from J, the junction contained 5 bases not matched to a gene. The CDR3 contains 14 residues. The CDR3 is CASSALAGRETQYF. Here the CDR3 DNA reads TGTGCCAGCAGTGCGCTAGCGGGACGGGAGACCCAGTACTTC.

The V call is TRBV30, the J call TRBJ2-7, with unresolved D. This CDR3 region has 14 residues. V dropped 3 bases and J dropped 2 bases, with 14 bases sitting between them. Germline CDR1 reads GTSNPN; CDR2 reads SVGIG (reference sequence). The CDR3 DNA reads TGTGCCTGGAGGGCGGTCCCCACCCCCTACGAGCAGTACTTC. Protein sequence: CAWRAVPTPYEQYF.

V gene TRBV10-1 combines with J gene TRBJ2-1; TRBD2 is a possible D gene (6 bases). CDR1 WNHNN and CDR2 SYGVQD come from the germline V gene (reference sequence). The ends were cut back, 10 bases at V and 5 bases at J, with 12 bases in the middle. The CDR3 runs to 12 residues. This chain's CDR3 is CATSDYNNEQFF. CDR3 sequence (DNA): TGCGCCACCTCGGACTACAACAATGAGCAGTTCTTC.

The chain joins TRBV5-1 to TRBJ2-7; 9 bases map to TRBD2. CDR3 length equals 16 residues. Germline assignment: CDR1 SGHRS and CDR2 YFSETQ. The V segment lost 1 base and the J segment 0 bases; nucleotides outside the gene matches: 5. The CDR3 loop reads CASSLLAGIVSYEQYF. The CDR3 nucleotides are TGCGCCAGCAGCTTGCTAGCGGGAATTGTCTCCTACGAGCAGTACTTC.

The CDR3, as DNA: TGCGCCAGCAGCTTGGCGGGGAATGAAAAACTGTTTTTT. This encodes CASSLAGNEKLFF. This chain uses TRBV5-1 with TRBJ1-4; D is undetermined. V lost 0 bases, J lost 5 bases, and 5 bases lay in between. Per the germline V gene, CDR1 is SGHRS and CDR2 is YFSETQ. This CDR3 region has 13 residues.

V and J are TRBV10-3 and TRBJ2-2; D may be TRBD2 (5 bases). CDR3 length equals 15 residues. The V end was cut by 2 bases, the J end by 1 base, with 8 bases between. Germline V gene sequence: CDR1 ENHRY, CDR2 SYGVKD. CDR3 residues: CAISEPSGNTGELFF. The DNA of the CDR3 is TGTGCCATCAGTGAGCCCAGCGGGAACACCGGGGAGCTGTTTTTT.

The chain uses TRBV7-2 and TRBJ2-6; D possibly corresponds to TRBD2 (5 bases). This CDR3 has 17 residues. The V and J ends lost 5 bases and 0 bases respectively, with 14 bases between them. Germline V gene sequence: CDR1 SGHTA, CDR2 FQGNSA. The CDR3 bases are TGTGCCAGCAGCCTCTGGGCTAGCCGCTCTGGGGCCAACGTCCTGACTTTC. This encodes CASSLWASRSGANVLTF.

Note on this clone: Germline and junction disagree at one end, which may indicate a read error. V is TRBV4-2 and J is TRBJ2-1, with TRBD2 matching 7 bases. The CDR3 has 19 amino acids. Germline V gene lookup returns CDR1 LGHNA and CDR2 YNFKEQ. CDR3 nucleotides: TGTGCCAGCACCCAAGATCCCCGCCGCGGGAGCCTACTTATTGATGAGCAGTTCTTC. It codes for CASTQDPRRGSLLIDEQFF.

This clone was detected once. The CDR3 loop is CSVDEGYTF. CDR3 nucleotides: TGCAGCGTTGATGAGGGCTACACCTTC. The J gene is TRBJ1-2, the V gene TRBV29-1; D gene ambiguous. The CDR3 totals 9 residues. Germline V CDR1 and CDR2: SQVTM, ANQGSEA. Trimming cost V 3 bases and J 8 bases, with 4 bases left between them.

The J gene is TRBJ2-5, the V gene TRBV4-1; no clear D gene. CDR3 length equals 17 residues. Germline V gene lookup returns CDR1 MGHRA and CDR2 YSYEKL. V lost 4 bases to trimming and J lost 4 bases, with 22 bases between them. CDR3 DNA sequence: TGCGCCAGCAGCCTCTCTCTAGGTGACCAGCTAAGAGAGACCCAGTACTTC. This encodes CASSLSLGDQLRETQYF.

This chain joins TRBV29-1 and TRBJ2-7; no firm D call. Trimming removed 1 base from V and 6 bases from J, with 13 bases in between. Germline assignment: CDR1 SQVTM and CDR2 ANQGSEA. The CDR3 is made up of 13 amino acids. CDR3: CSVEVESRGEQYF. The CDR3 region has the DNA TGCAGCGTTGAAGTTGAGTCTAGAGGCGAGCAGTACTTC.

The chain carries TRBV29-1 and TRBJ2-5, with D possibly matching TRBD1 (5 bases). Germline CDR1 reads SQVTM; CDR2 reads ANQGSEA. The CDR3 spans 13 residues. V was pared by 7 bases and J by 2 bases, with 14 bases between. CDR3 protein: CSASRGTQETQYF. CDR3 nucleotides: TGCAGCGCTAGTAGGGGCACGCAAGAGACCCAGTACTTC.

The CDR3 coding sequence is TGCAGCGTAGAGGGCTTCTATGGCTACACCTTC. Amino acid sequence: CSVEGFYGYTF. The rearrangement links TRBV29-1 to TRBJ1-2; D not certain. This CDR3 spans 11 amino acids. CDR1 and CDR2 (germline): SQVTM, ANQGSEA. Trimming removed 6 bases at V and 4 bases at J, with 9 bases between.

The CDR3 DNA reads as TGCGCCAGCAGCTTGGCGGAGTACACTGAAGCTTTCTTT. Translated: CASSLAEYTEAFF. This chain connects TRBV5-1 to TRBJ1-1; D remains unclear. The CDR3 spans 13 residues. Trimming took off 0 bases at V and 3 bases at J, with 6 bases between the two ends. In germline, CDR1 is SGHRS, CDR2 YFSETQ.

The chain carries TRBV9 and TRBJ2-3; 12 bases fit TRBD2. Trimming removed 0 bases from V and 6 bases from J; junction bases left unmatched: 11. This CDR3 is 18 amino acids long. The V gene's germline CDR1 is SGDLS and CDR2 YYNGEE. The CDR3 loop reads CASSVVSSTSGRSDTQYF. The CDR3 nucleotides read TGTGCCAGCAGCGTAGTTTCGTCGACTAGCGGGAGATCCGATACGCAGTATTTT.

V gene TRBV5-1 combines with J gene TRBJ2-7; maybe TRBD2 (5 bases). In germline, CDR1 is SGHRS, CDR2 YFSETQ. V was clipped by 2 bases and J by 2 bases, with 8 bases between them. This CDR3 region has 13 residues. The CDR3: CASSFGEPYEQYF. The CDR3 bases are TGCGCCAGCAGCTTCGGGGAACCCTACGAGCAGTACTTC.

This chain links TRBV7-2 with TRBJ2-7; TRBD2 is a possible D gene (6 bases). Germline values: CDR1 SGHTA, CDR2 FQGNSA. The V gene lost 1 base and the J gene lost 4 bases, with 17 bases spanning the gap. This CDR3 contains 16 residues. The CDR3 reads CASSLVGSGLAYEQYF. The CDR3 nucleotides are TGTGCCAGCAGCTTAGTGGGTTCGGGACTTGCGTACGAGCAGTACTTC.

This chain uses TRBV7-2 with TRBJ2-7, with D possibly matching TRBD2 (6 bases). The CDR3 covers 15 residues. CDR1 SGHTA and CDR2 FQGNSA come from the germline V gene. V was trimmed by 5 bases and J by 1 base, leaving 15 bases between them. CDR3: CASSPGGGTSYEQYF. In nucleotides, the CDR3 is TGTGCCAGCAGCCCTGGAGGCGGGACGTCCTACGAGCAGTACTTC.

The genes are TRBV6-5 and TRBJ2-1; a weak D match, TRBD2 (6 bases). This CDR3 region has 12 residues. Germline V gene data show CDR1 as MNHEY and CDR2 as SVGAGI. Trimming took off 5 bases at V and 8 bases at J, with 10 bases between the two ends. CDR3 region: CASSTTRDEQFF. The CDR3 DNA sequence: TGTGCCAGCAGTACGACTAGGGATGAGCAGTTCTTC.

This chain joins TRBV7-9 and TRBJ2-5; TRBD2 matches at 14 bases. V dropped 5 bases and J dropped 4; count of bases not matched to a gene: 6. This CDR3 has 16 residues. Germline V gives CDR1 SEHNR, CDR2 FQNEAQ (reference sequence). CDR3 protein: CASSKVGLAGVETQYF. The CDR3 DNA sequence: TGTGCCAGCAGCAAGGTGGGACTAGCGGGAGTAGAGACCCAGTACTTC.

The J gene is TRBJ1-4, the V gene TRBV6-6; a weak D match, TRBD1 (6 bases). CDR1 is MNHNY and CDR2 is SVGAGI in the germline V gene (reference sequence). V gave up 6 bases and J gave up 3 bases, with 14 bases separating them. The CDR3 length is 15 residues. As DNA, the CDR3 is TGTGCCAGCAGGTTACAGGGTACTGCTAATGAAAAACTGTTTTTT. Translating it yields CASRLQGTANEKLFF.

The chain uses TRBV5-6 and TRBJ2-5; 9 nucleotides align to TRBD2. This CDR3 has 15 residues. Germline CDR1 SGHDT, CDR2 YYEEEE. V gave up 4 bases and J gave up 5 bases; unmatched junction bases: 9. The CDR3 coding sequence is TGTGCCAGCAGCCCCTTAGCGGGAGAGAGGGAGACCCAGTACTTC. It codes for CASSPLAGERETQYF.

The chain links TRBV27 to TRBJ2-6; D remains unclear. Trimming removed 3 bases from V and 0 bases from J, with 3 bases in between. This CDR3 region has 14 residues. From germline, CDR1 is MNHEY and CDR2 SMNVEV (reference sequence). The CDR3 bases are TGTGCCAGCAGTTTCGGCTCTGGGGCCAACGTCCTGACTTTC. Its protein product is CASSFGSGANVLTF.

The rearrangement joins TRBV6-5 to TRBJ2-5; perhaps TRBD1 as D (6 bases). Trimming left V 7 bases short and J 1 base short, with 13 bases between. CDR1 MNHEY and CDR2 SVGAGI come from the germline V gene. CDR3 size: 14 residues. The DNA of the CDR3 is TGTGCCAGCAAAAGGGGACAACTCCAAGAGACCCAGTACTTC. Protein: CASKRGQLQETQYF.

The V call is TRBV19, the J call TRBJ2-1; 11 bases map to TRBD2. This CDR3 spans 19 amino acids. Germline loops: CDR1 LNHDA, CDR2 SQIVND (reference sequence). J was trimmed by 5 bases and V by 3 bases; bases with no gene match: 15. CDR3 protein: CASSMVAGGPPSSNNEQFF. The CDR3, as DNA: TGTGCCAGTAGTATGGTAGCGGGAGGGCCGCCCTCATCTAACAATGAGCAGTTCTTC. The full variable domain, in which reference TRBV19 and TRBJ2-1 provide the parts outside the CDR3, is DGGITQSPKYLFRKEGQNVTLSCEQNLNHDAMYWYRQDPGQGLRLIYYSQIVNDFQKGDIAEGYSVSREKKESFPLTVTSAQKNPTAFYLCASSMVAGGPPSSNNEQFFGPGTRLTVL.